Listed below are T cell receptor beta chains from one sample, sequenced in a study of tumor-infiltrating lymphocytes in primary liver carcinoma. MiXCR, applied by TCRdb to the multiplex PCR reads, yields one record per CDR3 protein. In the table there are approximately 330,000 distinct CDR3 sequences, around three fifths of which are singletons. Sequencing was performed on peripheral blood. The receptors shown here come from a man aged 35 to 55 with primary liver carcinoma and hepatitis B virus infection. The CDR3 runs from the conserved cysteine through the conserved F or W. The D gene is left open where the match is weak. The listing skips clone size in some rows; elsewhere it reads once, few, many or a size class.

d_call j_call clone_size cdr3_length v_call cdr3_nt cdr3_aa
NA TRBJ2-7 NA 12 TRBV28 TGTGCCAGCAATACCCGACATTACGAGCAGTACTTC CASNTRHYEQYF
NA TRBJ2-1 many 11 TRBV29-1 TGCAGCGGACTAAGGGAAATCGAGCAGTTCTTC CSGLREIEQFF
TRBD2 TRBJ2-7 NA 16 TRBV29-1 TGCAGGGTTGAAGATAAAGGAGGAGCGGGAGACTACGAGCAGTGCTTC CRVEDKGGAGDYEQCF
TRBD1 TRBJ2-2 many 17 TRBV6-1 TGTGCCAGCAGTGAAGAACCGGGACAGGGGATCACCGGGGAGCTGTTTTTT CASSEEPGQGITGELFF
NA TRBJ1-1 NA 12 TRBV7-9 TGTGCCAGCCTAGGGGGGAACACTGAAGCCTTCTTT CASLGGNTEAFF
NA TRBJ2-3 NA 15 TRBV11-2 TGTGCCATCAGCCCGGTACTAGCCCACACAGATACGCAGTATTTT CAISPVLAHTDTQYF
NA TRBJ2-2 NA 14 TRBV5-1 TGCGCCAGCTTGGGGGAAGCAGCCACCGGGAAGCTGTTTTTT CASLGEAATGKLFF
TRBD2 TRBJ2-5 few 15 TRBV6-5 TGTGCCAGCAGAAAGGGACTAGCGGGCCTCGGGACCCAGTACTTC CASRKGLAGLGTQYF
TRBD1 TRBJ1-4 many 11 TRBV29-1 TGCAGCGTTGGACAGGGCGAAAAACTGTTTTTT CSVGQGEKLFF
NA TRBJ1-1 NA 13 TRBV6-2/TRBV6-3 TGTGCTAGCCGGCGGGGTCCGGGAACTGAAGCTTTCTTT CASRRGPGTEAFF
TRBD1 TRBJ1-5 NA 18 TRBV12-3/TRBV12-4 TGTGCCAGCAGTTTAGTCCGACAGGGGGAAACGGCCAATCAGCCCCAGCATTTT CASSLVRQGETANQPQHF
TRBD2 TRBJ2-2 NA 17 TRBV5-1 TGCGCCAGCAGCTTGTCGTCCGGGACTACCCTCGGCGGGGAGCTGTTTTTT CASSLSSGTTLGGELFF
NA TRBJ2-2 NA 14 TRBV5-1 TGCGCCAGCAGCTTGTCGGGGGATACCGGGGAGCTGTCTTTT CASSLSGDTGELSF
TRBD2 TRBJ2-1 once 20 TRBV6-5 TGTGCCAGCAGGCAGGGAGAGATAGCGGGAGCCCAGTCCTGCTACAATGAGCAGTTCTTC CASRQGEIAGAQSCYNEQFF
NA TRBJ2-7 NA 13 TRBV4-1 TGCGCCAGCAGCCAAGGGAGGGGCCCCGAGCAGTACTTC CASSQGRGPEQYF
NA TRBJ2-7 NA 14 TRBV30 TGTGCCTGGTCCTTGACCTTTGGTGTCTACGAGCAGTACTTC CAWSLTFGVYEQYF
TRBD2 TRBJ2-7 NA 17 TRBV9 TGTGCCAGCAGCCGGTTACCCTTAGCGGGAGGGCGCCACGAGCAGTACTTC CASSRLPLAGGRHEQYF
TRBD2 TRBJ2-7 NA 17 TRBV11-2 TGTGCCAGCAGCTCGGATCGAGGTGGACTAGCGGGCAACGAGCAGTACTTC CASSSDRGGLAGNEQYF
NA TRBJ2-7 few 14 TRBV7-9 TGTGCCAGCAGCTTGTCCTCCCTTCAGGACGAGCAGTACTTC CASSLSSLQDEQYF
NA TRBJ1-1 NA 13 TRBV25-1 TGTGCCTCTAGTAGACAGCAAAACACTGAAGCTTTCTTT CASSRQQNTEAFF
TRBD1 TRBJ2-7 many 16 TRBV11-2 TGTGCCAGCAGCCCCTACCTCGGGACAGGGGGCTACGAGCAGTACTTC CASSPYLGTGGYEQYF
NA TRBJ2-2 NA 14 TRBV11-2 TGTGCCAGCATCTCCGGACGGTACACTGGGGAGCTGTTTTTT CASISGRYTGELFF
NA TRBJ2-2 few 13 TRBV5-1 TGCGCCAGCAGCTTGGTTTCGGCCGGGGAGCTGTTTTTT CASSLVSAGELFF
NA TRBJ1-2 once 13 TRBV5-1 TGCGCCAGCAGCTTCGACACCTCTCAGAGCTACACCTTC CASSFDTSQSYTF
TRBD2 TRBJ2-1 NA 15 TRBV5-4 TGTGCCAGCAGCCGGCTAGCGGGAGGGGACAATGAGCAGTTCTTC CASSRLAGGDNEQFF
NA TRBJ2-7 NA 14 TRBV5-1 TGCGCCAGCAGCTTAAGCATTGGGACCTACGAACAGTACTTC CASSLSIGTYEQYF
NA TRBJ2-3 NA 16 TRBV11-3 TGTGCCAGCAGTTTAGATTCGAGTAGGGGAACAGATACGCAGTATTTT CASSLDSSRGTDTQYF
NA TRBJ2-2 NA 12 TRBV11-2 TGTGCCAGTAGCTTAGCCTGGCGGGAGCTGTTTTTT CASSLAWRELFF
TRBD2 TRBJ2-2 NA 16 TRBV4-1 TGCGCCAACAGCCCCGGACTAGCGGGAGAGACCGGGGAGCTGTTTTTT CANSPGLAGETGELFF
NA TRBJ2-1 once 14 TRBV6-6 TGTGCCAGCAGTTACTCGCGGGTTTACATTGAGCAGTTCTTC CASSYSRVYIEQFF
NA TRBJ2-7 NA 14 TRBV5-1 TGCGCCAGCAGTTCCGGACAGCCCAGGGACGAGCAGTACTTC CASSSGQPRDEQYF
NA TRBJ2-1 few 15 TRBV5-1 TGCGCCAGCAGCTTGAACTGGGGGCCCAACAATGAGCAGTTCTTC CASSLNWGPNNEQFF
NA TRBJ1-2 many 13 TRBV29-1 TGCAGCGTAGAGGTATCGAGAAACTATGGCTACACCTTC CSVEVSRNYGYTF
TRBD1 TRBJ2-3 NA 17 TRBV7-8 TGTGCCAGCAGCCCCTTACCGGGACAGGGGGTCACAGATACGCAGTATTTT CASSPLPGQGVTDTQYF
NA TRBJ2-1 NA 11 TRBV11-2 TGTACCAGCAACCTAGGGGGGGAGCAGTTCTTC CTSNLGGEQFF
NA TRBJ2-7 NA 11 TRBV6-1 TGTGCCAGCAGCGGGACCTGCGAGCAGTACTTC CASSGTCEQYF
NA TRBJ2-7 NA 14 TRBV11-2 TGTGCCAGCAACTTAGCCCAGTCCGAGTACGAGCAGTACTTC CASNLAQSEYEQYF
NA TRBJ1-5 NA 15 TRBV6-6 TGTGTTAGCAGTGTCGACAGGACAATATATCAGCCCCAGCATTTT CVSSVDRTIYQPQHF
TRBD2 TRBJ2-1 NA 16 TRBV6-6 TGTGCCAGCAGTTACTACGACGGGGGGATAGGTAGGGAGCAGTTCTTC CASSYYDGGIGREQFF